These 29 T cell receptor beta chains originate from one sample sequenced in a study of metastatic and nonmetastatic thyroid tumors. No patient had received any treatment before thyroid surgery. TCRdb re-analyzed the PCR reads through MiXCR. The sample contains tens of thousands of clones, around 25% of which appear only once. The sequencing sample was made of blood. Receptor source: a male donor with papillary thyroid cancer or a benign thyroid nodule (not recorded which). Some clones in this sample may be carry-over from other donors' samples.

There are many counts of this clone. The rearrangement uses TRBV11-1 and TRBJ1-1; TRBD1 matches at 9 bases. Trimming took 3 bases from V and 1 from J; bases not matched to a gene: 6. This CDR3 spans 16 amino acids. CDR1 SGHAT and CDR2 FQDESV come from the germline V gene (reference sequence). CDR3 nucleotide sequence: TGTGCCAGCAGCTTCGGGACAGGGATGGGGAACACTGAAGCTTTCTTT. It codes for CASSFGTGMGNTEAFF.

CDR3 sequence: CSASSRSEAFF. The CDR3 DNA reads as TGCAGTGCTAGTAGCCGTTCTGAAGCTTTCTTT. The V and J genes are TRBV20-1 and TRBJ1-1; D is unresolved. V dropped 3 bases and J dropped 6 bases, with 8 bases sitting between them. The CDR3 length is 11 residues. Germline assignment: CDR1 DFQATT and CDR2 SNEGSKA (reference sequence).

In its sample, this clone was seen once. The CDR3: CAISESNPDRGFLNEQFF. DNA of the CDR3: TGTGCCATCAGTGAGTCTAACCCAGACAGGGGATTTTTAAATGAGCAGTTCTTC. This sequence joins TRBV10-3 and TRBJ2-1; 8 bases are a match to TRBD1. There are 18 residues in the CDR3. J gave up 7 bases and V 0 bases, and 14 bases lay outside the gene matches. CDR1 and CDR2 from the germline V gene are ENHRY and SYGVKD.

The chain carries TRBV19 and TRBJ2-1; 9 bases agree with TRBD1. There are 13 residues in the CDR3. V lost 8 bases, J lost 6 bases, and 5 bases stayed unmatched. Looked up from germline, CDR1 is LNHDA and CDR2 is SQIVND (reference sequence). DNA for the CDR3: TGTGCCAGTGGGACAGGGCCGGCCAATGAGCAGTTCTTC. Its translation: CASGTGPANEQFF.

This clone showed up many times. The chain carries TRBV9 and TRBJ2-7; 9 nucleotides align to TRBD2. Germline-derived CDR1 and CDR2 are SGDLS and YYNGEE. There are 16 residues in the CDR3. The V segment lost 2 bases and the J segment 0 bases; nucleotides outside the gene matches: 6. CDR3 loop: CASSVSGSGSSYEQYF. The CDR3 DNA follows: TGTGCCAGCAGCGTCTCGGGTAGCGGGAGCTCCTACGAGCAGTACTTC.

This clone has only a few counts. The chain recombines TRBV6-4 with TRBJ2-7; the match to TRBD2 covers 9 bases. This CDR3 contains 15 residues. Germline CDR1 MRHNA, CDR2 SNTAGT. Trimming at V came to 8 bases and at J to 3 bases, leaving 11 bases not matched to a gene. The CDR3, as DNA: TGTGCCAGCCCCCGAGCAGCGGGAGGATGCTACGAGCAGTACGTC. It encodes CASPRAAGGCYEQYV.

The gene calls are TRBV28 and TRBJ1-2, with D unclear. The CDR3 contains 16 residues. Germline CDR1 reads MDHEN; CDR2 reads SYDVKM. V lost 7 bases and J lost 4, with 22 bases in between. CDR3 DNA: TGTGCCAGCATCTCACCCGGTAGCCCTTCTGGCTATGGCTACACCTTC. Its protein product is CASISPGSPSGYGYTF.

This clone was seen a handful of times. The rearrangement joins TRBV6-5 to TRBJ2-3; no clear D. The CDR3 loop spans 12 amino acids. Germline V CDR1 and CDR2: MNHEY, SVGAGI. V lost 4 bases, J lost 4 bases, and 6 bases lay in between. CDR3 DNA sequence: TGTGCCAGCAGTTCCCACGCAGATACGCAGTATTTT. Its translation is CASSSHADTQYF.

This clone occurred many times. V usage is TRBV7-8 and J usage is TRBJ2-3; weak D call: TRBD2 (5 bases). Germline CDR1 reads SGHVS; CDR2 reads FQNEAQ. Between the trimmed V and J ends, which lost 1 base and 9 bases, there was a span of 17 bases. The CDR3 loop spans 15 amino acids. In nucleotides, the CDR3 is TGTGCCAGCAGCTTAGAGGGCGGTCTAGCTTGGACGCAGTATTTT. Encoded protein: CASSLEGGLAWTQYF.

The chain combines TRBV13 with TRBJ2-3; 9 nucleotides line up with TRBD2. J lost 0 bases, V lost 8 bases, and 9 bases had no gene match. Germline V lookup: CDR1 PRHDT, CDR2 FYEKMQ (reference sequence). CDR3 length: 16 residues. CDR3 nucleotides: TGTGCCAGCTCCATGGAGGCGGGGGGGAGCACAGATACGCAGTATTTT. This translates into CASSMEAGGSTDTQYF.

This clone was seen at least ten times. The chain links TRBV10-3 to TRBJ2-7; TRBD1 is a possible D gene (5 bases). Trimming shortened V by 5 bases and J by 3 bases, and 11 bases separated the two germline ends. CDR1 is ENHRY, CDR2 SYGVKD, per germline. There are 13 residues in the CDR3. The CDR3 DNA reads TGTGCCATCAGTAAAGGGGTTAACTACGAGCAGTACTTC. It specifies CAISKGVNYEQYF.

This clone came up many times. The V and J genes are TRBV24-1 and TRBJ2-5; D may be TRBD2 (5 bases). CDR1 is KGHDR and CDR2 is SFDVKD in the germline V gene. CDR3 length: 15 residues. The V end lost 4 bases, the J end lost 5 bases, and 16 bases lay between the germline ends. The DNA of the CDR3 is TGTGCCACCAGTGAGCTCTCACCGGGGAAGGAGACCCAGTACTTC. This sequence encodes CATSELSPGKETQYF.

The sample holds many counts of this clone. The chain has TRBV6-5 and TRBJ2-5, with TRBD1 as a possible D gene (5 bases). Germline V lookup: CDR1 MNHEY, CDR2 SVGAGI. This CDR3 spans 16 amino acids. V gave up 0 bases and J gave up 5 bases, with 16 bases separating them. The CDR3 spells CASSYSGHTDMETQYF. The CDR3 DNA reads as TGTGCCAGCAGTTACTCCGGACACACCGACATGGAGACCCAGTACTTC.

This clone was seen a few times. J is TRBJ2-1 and V is TRBV11-1; TRBD2 agrees at 9 bases. The CDR3 runs 14 residues. Germline assignment: CDR1 SGHAT and CDR2 FQDESV (reference sequence). Trimming cost V 5 bases and J 7 bases; bases outside gene matches: 6. This CDR3 reads CASSLVLAGNEQFF. CDR3 coding DNA: TGTGCCAGCAGCCTAGTCCTAGCGGGAAATGAGCAGTTCTTC.

The chain combines TRBV18 with TRBJ1-6, with D unresolved. V lost 0 bases, J lost 8 bases, and 8 bases lay in between. The CDR3 has 14 residues. Looked up from germline, CDR1 is KGHSH and CDR2 is LQKENI. The CDR3 is CASSPPSYDSPLHF. Here the CDR3 DNA reads TGTGCCAGCTCACCACCGAGCTACGATTCACCCCTCCACTTT.

The chain joins TRBV20-1 to TRBJ1-5, with D possibly matching TRBD1 (5 bases). Between the trimmed V and J ends, which lost 3 bases and 3 bases, there was a span of 12 bases. The CDR3 has 14 residues. CDR1 is DFQATT, CDR2 SNEGSKA, per germline (reference sequence). The CDR3: CSARGGGVNQPQHF. CDR3 coding DNA: TGCAGTGCTAGGGGCGGGGGGGTCAATCAGCCCCAGCATTTT.

The chain is built from TRBV20-1 and TRBJ1-1; the D gene is possibly TRBD1 (6 bases). The germline V gene has CDR1 DFQATT and CDR2 SNEGSKA (reference sequence). This CDR3 has 14 residues. Trimming removed 6 bases from V and 1 base from J, with 15 bases in between. CDR3 in amino acids: CSASRGQKNTEAFF. CDR3 coding DNA: TGCAGTGCCAGCCGCGGACAGAAGAACACTGAAGCTTTCTTT.

This clone has more than one count but fewer than ten. V is TRBV2 and J is TRBJ1-1; maybe TRBD1 (5 bases). The CDR3 spans 14 residues. CDR1 is SNHLY, CDR2 FYNNEI, per germline. V was pared by 1 base and J by 3 bases, with 9 bases between. As DNA, the CDR3 is TGTGCCAGCAGTGAAGACAGGCGGGACACTGAAGCTTTCTTT. Translation gives CASSEDRRDTEAFF.

This clone was detected many times. The chain links TRBV7-9 to TRBJ1-1; D uncertain. Germline V gene lookup returns CDR1 SEHNR and CDR2 FQNEAQ (reference sequence). The CDR3 sequence is 14 residues long. V was trimmed by 3 bases and J by 0 bases, leaving 8 bases between them. CDR3 nucleotide sequence: TGTGCCAGCAGCTTGAAACAGTTGAACACTGAAGCTTTCTTT. This encodes CASSLKQLNTEAFF.

The rearrangement joins TRBV5-6 to TRBJ2-1; D is unclear. Germline V gene data show CDR1 as SGHDT and CDR2 as YYEEEE. The V gene lost 4 bases and the J gene lost 7 bases, with 9 bases spanning the gap. The CDR3 has 12 residues. In nucleotides, the CDR3 is TGTGCCAGCAGCCAACTCCGGAATGAGCAGTTCTTC. Amino acids: CASSQLRNEQFF.

This clone was detected a few times. The chain uses TRBV6-1 and TRBJ2-6; D unclear. The CDR3 length is 14 residues. CDR1 MNHNS and CDR2 SASEGT come from the germline V gene. The V end was cut by 5 bases, the J end by 4 bases, with 9 bases between. The CDR3 DNA reads as TGTGCCAGCAGTATTTCTCTGGGGGCCAACGTCCTGACTTTC. Residues: CASSISLGANVLTF.

This clone was found a few times. The chain joins TRBV3-1 to TRBJ1-4; TRBD1 is a possible D gene (5 bases). The CDR3 covers 12 residues. Germline values: CDR1 LGHDT, CDR2 YNNKEL (reference sequence). Trimming cost V 3 bases and J 8 bases, with 7 bases left between them. DNA for the CDR3: TGTGCCAGCAGCCAGGGGGTGGAAAAACTGTTTTTT. It yields the protein CASSQGVEKLFF.

This clone was observed at least ten times. This chain connects TRBV6-1 to TRBJ2-7; 9 bases match TRBD2. In germline, CDR1 is MNHNS, CDR2 SASEGT. The V segment lost 5 bases and the J segment 1 base; nucleotides outside the gene matches: 6. The length of the CDR3 is 15 residues. The CDR3 region has the DNA TGTGCCAGCAGTCCCGAAGCGGGAGGTTCCTACGAGCAGTACTTC. It is translated as CASSPEAGGSYEQYF.

This clone was picked up a small number of times. A junction boundary mismatches the germline segment, possibly from a read error. The chain carries TRBV6-1 and TRBJ1-2; D not certain. The germline CDR1 and CDR2 sequences are MNHNS and SASEGT. This CDR3 is 11 amino acids long. The CDR3 loop is CASSQEYVYTF. In DNA, the CDR3 is TGTGCCAGCAGTCAAGAATATGTCTACACCTTC.

This clone has a handful of counts. The chain couples TRBV28 to TRBJ1-1; D call uncertain. Germline V gene data show CDR1 as MDHEN and CDR2 as SYDVKM. V was cut by 5 bases and J by 1 base, with 8 bases left in between. This CDR3 contains 13 residues. Here the CDR3 DNA reads TGTGCCAGCAGTCCTCCGAGGAACACTGAAGCTTTCTTT. Amino acids: CASSPPRNTEAFF.

This clone has a count of ten or more. This chain uses TRBV7-9 with TRBJ2-7, with D possibly matching TRBD2 (6 bases). The CDR3 is made up of 11 amino acids. From germline, CDR1 is SEHNR and CDR2 FQNEAQ (reference sequence). Here the CDR3 DNA reads TGTGCAGCGGGCGGGTCCTACGAGCAGTACTTC. Its translation: CAAGGSYEQYF.

This clone has a count of ten or more. The V gene is TRBV19, the J gene TRBJ1-5; 7 nucleotides line up with TRBD1. J gave up 3 bases and V 4 bases, and 9 bases lay outside the gene matches. This CDR3 region has 16 residues. Per the germline V gene, CDR1 is LNHDA and CDR2 is SQIVND (reference sequence). CDR3 sequence (DNA): TGTGCCAGTAGTAGGCCCCGACAGGGAGACAATCAGCCCCAGCATTTT. It specifies CASSRPRQGDNQPQHF.

This clone was seen only a few times. The genes are TRBV6-1 and TRBJ1-1; 10 nucleotides agree with TRBD1. CDR1 and CDR2 (germline): MNHNS, SASEGT. This CDR3 has 16 residues. The ends lost 4 bases at V and 3 bases at J; junction bases unmatched: 8. The DNA of the CDR3 is TGTGCCAGCAGTGCCGGGACAGGGGTAAGGGACACTGAAGCTTTCTTT. Amino acids: CASSAGTGVRDTEAFF.

This clone showed up many times. The rearrangement joins TRBV7-8 to TRBJ1-3; D unresolved. The CDR3 has 14 residues. Trimming left V 5 bases short and J 4 bases short, with 12 bases between. Germline V gene data show CDR1 as SGHVS and CDR2 as FQNEAQ. This CDR3 reads CASSTEGFGNTIYF. The CDR3 DNA follows: TGTGCCAGCAGCACTGAGGGCTTCGGAAACACCATATATTTT.